The 27 T cell receptor beta chains in this list originate from one sample, sequenced in a study of T cell responses to AZD1222 COVID-19 vaccine. The table came from immunoSEQ multiplex PCR; TCRdb's copy has only in-frame clones and leaves some out. The repertoire includes around 180,000 clones, approximately 90% of them detected once, and more than 25% sits in the top ten. Sequenced here: peripheral blood, sampled 28 days after the second AZD1222 dose. These receptor sequences come from an adult who received the AZD1222 COVID-19 vaccine.

The gene calls are TRBV27 and TRBJ2-7; 8 nucleotides line up with TRBD1. Germline V CDR1 and CDR2: MNHEY, SMNVEV (reference sequence). V was clipped by 8 bases and J by 6 bases; unmatched bases: 12. This CDR3 is 14 amino acids long. In DNA, the CDR3 is TGTGCCAGCCTCCCGTGGCAGGGGGCAGGCGAGCAGTACTTC. It translates to CASLPWQGAGEQYF.

The J gene is TRBJ2-1, the V gene TRBV12-3 or TRBV12-4; D unclear. The CDR3 is 13 amino acids. The V end lost 6 bases, the J end lost 5 bases, and 11 bases lay between the germline ends. The CDR3 sequence is CASSPTQNNEQFF. In DNA, the CDR3 is TGTGCCAGCAGCCCAACACAGAACAATGAGCAGTTCTTC.

This clone occurred once. CDR3 sequence: CASRTSGQGVGYTF. For the CDR3, the DNA is TGTGCCAGCAGGACATCGGGACAGGGAGTTGGCTACACCTTC. This chain connects TRBV28 to TRBJ1-2; 9 nucleotides line up with TRBD1. The germline CDR1 and CDR2 sequences are MDHEN and SYDVKM. Trimming took 6 bases from V and 7 from J; bases not matched to a gene: 9. The CDR3 loop spans 14 amino acids.

V gene TRBV7-6 combines with J gene TRBJ1-4, with 7 bases fitting TRBD1. The germline V gene encodes CDR1 SGHVS and CDR2 FNYEAQ. The CDR3 spans 15 residues. Trimming took 5 bases from V and 6 from J; bases not matched to a gene: 9. CDR3 protein: CASSALQGNYEKLFF. In nucleotides, the CDR3 is TGTGCCAGCAGCGCACTACAGGGGAACTATGAAAAACTGTTTTTT.

V and J are TRBV4-2 and TRBJ2-3, with TRBD2 identical over 7 bases. CDR1 and CDR2 (germline): LGHNA, YNFKEQ. The CDR3 contains 18 residues. With 0 bases clipped from V and 5 bases from J, the junction kept 14 bases outside the gene matches. The CDR3 DNA reads TGTGCCAGCAGCCAAGAAAGTCTAGGCAGCGGGACGCGAGATACGCAGTATTTT. Amino acids: CASSQESLGSGTRDTQYF.

The genes are TRBV19 and TRBJ2-7, with a possible D match to TRBD1 (5 bases). V was trimmed by 8 bases and J by 2 bases, leaving 16 bases between them. CDR1 and CDR2 from the germline V gene are LNHDA and SQIVND (reference sequence). The CDR3 has 14 residues. The CDR3 coding sequence is TGTGCCAGTTCGGACACTATCGTTCCCTACGAGCAGTACTTC. Its translation is CASSDTIVPYEQYF.

This clone showed up just once. J is TRBJ2-2 and V is TRBV9; D might be TRBD2 (6 bases). The CDR3 has 16 amino acids. The V and J ends lost 1 base and 2 bases respectively, with 12 bases between them. In germline, CDR1 is SGDLS, CDR2 YYNGEE. Here the CDR3 reads CASSVFWEVNTGELFF. The CDR3 DNA reads as TGTGCCAGCAGCGTATTTTGGGAGGTCAACACCGGGGAGCTGTTTTTT.

The chain combines TRBV7-2 with TRBJ1-2; TRBD1 aligns across 8 bases. The CDR3 sequence is 14 residues long. Germline V lookup: CDR1 SGHTA, CDR2 FQGNSA. The J segment lost 4 bases and the V segment lost 3 bases, leaving 4 bases of the junction unmatched. The CDR3, as DNA: TGTGCCAGCAGCTTGGACAGGGTGGTCTATGGCTACACCTTC. This encodes CASSLDRVVYGYTF.

The chain links TRBV24-1 to TRBJ1-2; weak D call: TRBD1 (6 bases). Germline V gene data show CDR1 as KGHDR and CDR2 as SFDVKD. The CDR3 is 16 amino acids. V dropped 2 bases and J dropped 7 bases, with 19 bases sitting between them. DNA for the CDR3: TGTGCCACCAGTGATTCGCGCAGGGGCCCTGGCGGTGGCTACACCTTC. Protein: CATSDSRRGPGGGYTF.

Concerning this clone itself: Other nucleotide sequences in the sample specify the same CDR3. This rearrangement joins TRBV12-3 or TRBV12-4 to TRBJ2-7, with D unresolved. V lost 1 base to trimming and J lost 0 bases, with 1 base between them. This CDR3 is 12 amino acids long. Here the CDR3 reads CASSLVSYEQYF. For the CDR3, the DNA is TGTGCCAGCAGTTTAGTCTCCTACGAGCAGTACTTC.

This chain links TRBV11-2 with TRBJ2-2, with 10 positions matching TRBD1. Germline values: CDR1 SGHAT, CDR2 FQNNGV. Trimming took 5 bases from V and 4 from J; bases not matched to a gene: 4. This CDR3 has 15 residues. This chain's CDR3 is CASSIGQGGTGELFF. CDR3 nucleotides: TGTGCCAGCAGCATCGGACAGGGGGGCACCGGGGAGCTGTTTTTT.

The genes are TRBV27 and TRBJ1-6, with D perhaps matching TRBD1 (6 bases). The CDR3 spans 23 residues. The V end was cut by 2 bases, the J end by 0 bases, with 29 bases between. Germline loops: CDR1 MNHEY, CDR2 SMNVEV (reference sequence). This CDR3 reads CASSLIRRTERDPRSSYNSPLHF. CDR3 sequence (DNA): TGTGCCAGCAGTTTAATAAGACGGACAGAAAGAGACCCCCGAAGCTCCTATAATTCACCCCTCCACTTT.

The chain joins TRBV28 to TRBJ2-1, with 7 bases matching TRBD1. Per germline, CDR1 MDHEN and CDR2 SYDVKM. Trimming cost V 5 bases and J 9 bases; bases outside gene matches: 10. This CDR3 has 14 amino acids. For the CDR3, the DNA is TGTGCCAGCAGTCCTCAGACAGGGAGAGTTGAGCAGTTCTTC. Its translation is CASSPQTGRVEQFF.

V gene TRBV27 combines with J gene TRBJ1-1, with a possible D match to TRBD1 (6 bases). The CDR3 has 17 amino acids. Germline V CDR1 and CDR2: MNHEY, SMNVEV (reference sequence). Trimming cost V 0 bases and J 4 bases, with 18 bases left between them. This chain's CDR3 is CASSLSTLPEGGTEAFF. The CDR3 DNA follows: TGTGCCAGCAGTTTATCTACACTCCCCGAGGGGGGCACTGAAGCTTTCTTT.

This clone showed up just once. V is TRBV7-6 and J is TRBJ2-1; tentative D call: TRBD2 (5 bases). Trimming removed 0 bases from V and 5 bases from J, with 11 bases in between. The CDR3 has 15 amino acids. Germline-derived CDR1 and CDR2 are SGHVS and FNYEAQ. CDR3 loop: CASSLAYGLNNEQFF. The CDR3 nucleotides read TGTGCCAGCAGCTTAGCGTACGGACTTAACAATGAGCAGTTCTTC.

The genes are TRBV7-6 and TRBJ1-4, with no clear D. The germline V and J ends were trimmed by 3 bases and 7 bases, with 15 bases remaining between them. Looked up from germline, CDR1 is SGHVS and CDR2 is FNYEAQ. The CDR3 consists of 15 residues. The CDR3: CASSLSSALGEKLFF. The CDR3 coding sequence is TGTGCCAGCAGCTTGTCTTCGGCGTTAGGTGAAAAACTGTTTTTT.

The rearrangement uses TRBV9 and TRBJ2-1; no clear D gene. Germline loops: CDR1 SGDLS, CDR2 YYNGEE. Trimming removed 0 bases at V and 0 bases at J, with 7 bases between. This CDR3 is 15 amino acids long. CDR3 sequence reads: CASSVAGYSYNEQFF. CDR3 bases: TGTGCCAGCAGCGTAGCCGGCTACTCCTACAATGAGCAGTTCTTC.

The rearrangement joins TRBV28 to TRBJ1-1; D is undetermined. V gave up 2 bases and J gave up 0 bases, with 10 bases separating them. Germline V lookup: CDR1 MDHEN, CDR2 SYDVKM. The CDR3 spans 15 residues. CDR3 nucleotide sequence: TGTGCCAGCAGTTTAAAGGGCCGGATGAACACTGAAGCTTTCTTT. As protein: CASSLKGRMNTEAFF.

The rearrangement uses TRBV14 and TRBJ2-2, with 10 positions matching TRBD1. V gave up 6 bases and J gave up 2 bases; unmatched junction bases: 6. The CDR3 sequence is 16 residues long. Germline V gene lookup returns CDR1 SGHDN and CDR2 FVKESK. In DNA, the CDR3 is TGTGCCAGCAGTCTGACAGGGGGCCTAAACACCGGGGAGCTGTTTTTT. Amino acid sequence: CASSLTGGLNTGELFF.

The V gene is TRBV7-9, the J gene TRBJ1-1; a possible D gene is TRBD1 (5 bases). Trimming stripped 5 bases from V and 4 bases from J, with 14 bases between. The CDR3 covers 14 residues. Per the germline V gene, CDR1 is SEHNR and CDR2 is FQNEAQ (reference sequence). In DNA form, the CDR3 reads TGTGCCAGCAGCATCGGGGGGGTAGGCACTGAAGCTTTCTTT. Its protein is CASSIGGVGTEAFF.

CDR3 in amino acids: CASRGQTGGEQYF. CDR3 in DNA: TGTGCCAGCAGGGGGCAAACAGGGGGAGAGCAGTACTTC. This chain joins TRBV6-5 and TRBJ2-7; 8 nucleotides match TRBD1. The CDR3 totals 13 residues. Germline-derived CDR1 and CDR2 are MNHEY and SVGAGI. V lost 6 bases, J lost 7 bases, and 8 bases stayed unmatched.

The chain couples TRBV5-4 to TRBJ2-7; D perhaps matches TRBD2 (6 bases). Trimming pared 4 bases from V and 5 bases from J, leaving 19 bases between. The CDR3 has 15 residues. Germline CDR1 is SGHNT and CDR2 is YYREEE (reference sequence). The CDR3 here is CASSPVAGIRDEQYF. The CDR3 DNA is TGTGCCAGCAGCCCCGTGGCGGGGATCAGGGACGAGCAGTACTTC.

In this sample, this clone turned up a few times. Other DNA sequences of this sample code for an identical CDR3. J is TRBJ2-1 and V is TRBV12-3 or TRBV12-4; no firm D call. The CDR3 extends over 13 amino acids. V lost 6 bases to trimming and J lost 6 bases, with 12 bases between them. The DNA for the CDR3 is TGTGCCAGCAGACTCCCCGACGGCAATGAGCAGTTCTTC. Translated, it gives CASRLPDGNEQFF.

The CDR3 DNA sequence: TGTGCCAGCAGTTACTCTGGGGCCAACGTCCTGACTTTC. Its translation: CASSYSGANVLTF. The chain uses TRBV3-1 (or the pseudogene TRBV3-2) and TRBJ2-6; D gene unclear. This CDR3 has 13 amino acids. Trimming took off 6 bases at V and 0 bases at J, with 3 bases between the two ends. Germline CDR1 LGHDT, CDR2 YNNKEL (reference sequence).

As DNA, the CDR3 is TGTGCCAGCAGTTACGCCGGGCGGGGTTCCTACGAGCAGTACTTC. Its protein is CASSYAGRGSYEQYF. The chain recombines TRBV6-2 or TRBV6-3 with TRBJ2-7; possibly TRBD2 for D (6 bases). The CDR3 is 15 amino acids. Deletions cut 2 bases from V and 1 base from J, with 12 bases between. Per the germline V gene, CDR1 is MNHEY and CDR2 is SVGEGT.

V usage is TRBV19 and J usage is TRBJ2-3; D unresolved. This CDR3 region has 14 residues. The germline gives CDR1 LNHDA, CDR2 SQIVND (reference sequence). Between the trimmed V and J ends, which lost 3 bases and 0 bases, there was a span of 7 bases. In DNA form, the CDR3 reads TGTGCCAGTAGTATTGATATCAGCACAGATACGCAGTATTTT. It is translated as CASSIDISTDTQYF.

The chain combines TRBV15 with TRBJ2-3; D perhaps matches TRBD2 (6 bases). Trimming shortened V by 1 base and J by 0 bases, and 8 bases separated the two germline ends. CDR1 is LNHNV, CDR2 YYDKDF, per germline (reference sequence). CDR3 length equals 15 residues. The CDR3 nucleotides are TGTGCCACCAGCAGAGTCAGCGGGAGCACAGATACGCAGTATTTT. It specifies CATSRVSGSTDTQYF.